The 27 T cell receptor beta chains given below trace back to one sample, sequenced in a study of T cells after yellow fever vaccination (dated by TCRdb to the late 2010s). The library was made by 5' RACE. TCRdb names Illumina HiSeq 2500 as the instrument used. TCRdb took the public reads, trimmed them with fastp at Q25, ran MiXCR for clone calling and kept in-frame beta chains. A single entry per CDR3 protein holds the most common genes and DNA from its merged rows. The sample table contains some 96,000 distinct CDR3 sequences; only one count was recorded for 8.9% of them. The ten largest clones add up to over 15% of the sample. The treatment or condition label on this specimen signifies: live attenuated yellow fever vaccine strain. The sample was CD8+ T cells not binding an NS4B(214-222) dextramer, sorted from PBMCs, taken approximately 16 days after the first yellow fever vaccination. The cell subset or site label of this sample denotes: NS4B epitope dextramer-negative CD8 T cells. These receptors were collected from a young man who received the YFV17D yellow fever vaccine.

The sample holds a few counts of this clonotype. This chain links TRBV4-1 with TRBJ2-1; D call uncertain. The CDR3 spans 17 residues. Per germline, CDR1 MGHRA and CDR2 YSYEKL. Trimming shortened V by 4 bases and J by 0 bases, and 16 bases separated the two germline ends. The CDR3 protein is CASSPGTHRSSYNEQFF. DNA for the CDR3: TGCGCCAGCAGCCCCGGAACCCACAGAAGCTCCTACAATGAGCAGTTCTTC.

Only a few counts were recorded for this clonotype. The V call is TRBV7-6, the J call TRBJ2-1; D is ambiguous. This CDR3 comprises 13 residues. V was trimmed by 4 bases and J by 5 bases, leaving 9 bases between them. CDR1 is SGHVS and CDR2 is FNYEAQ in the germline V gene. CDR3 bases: TGTGCCAGCAGCTCCAACTACCACAATGAGCAGTTCTTC. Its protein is CASSSNYHNEQFF.

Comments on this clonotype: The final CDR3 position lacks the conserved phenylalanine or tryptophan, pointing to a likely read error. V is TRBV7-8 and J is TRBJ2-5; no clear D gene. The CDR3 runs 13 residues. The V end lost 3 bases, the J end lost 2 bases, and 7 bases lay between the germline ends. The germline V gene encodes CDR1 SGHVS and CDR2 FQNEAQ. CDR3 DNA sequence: TGTGCCAGCAGCTTGGTGGGTCAAGAGACCCAGTACCTC. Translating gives CASSLVGQETQYL.

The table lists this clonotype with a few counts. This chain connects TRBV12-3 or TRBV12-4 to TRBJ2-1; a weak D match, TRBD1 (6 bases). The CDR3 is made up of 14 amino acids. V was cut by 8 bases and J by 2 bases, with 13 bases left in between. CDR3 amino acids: CASVLGTPYNEQFF. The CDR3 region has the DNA TGTGCCAGCGTTTTAGGGACACCCTACAATGAGCAGTTCTTC.

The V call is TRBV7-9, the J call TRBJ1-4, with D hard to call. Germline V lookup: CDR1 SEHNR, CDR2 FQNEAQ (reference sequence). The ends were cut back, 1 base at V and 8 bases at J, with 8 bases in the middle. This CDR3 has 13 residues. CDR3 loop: CASSLVSLEKLFF. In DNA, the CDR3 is TGTGCCAGCAGCTTAGTGTCACTAGAAAAACTGTTTTTT.

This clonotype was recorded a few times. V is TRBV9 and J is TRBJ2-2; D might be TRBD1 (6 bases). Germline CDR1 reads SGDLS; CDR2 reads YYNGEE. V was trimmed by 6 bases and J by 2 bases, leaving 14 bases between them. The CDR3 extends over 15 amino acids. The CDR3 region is CASNRDKKNTGELFF. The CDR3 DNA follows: TGTGCCAGCAACCGGGACAAAAAAAACACCGGGGAGCTGTTTTTT. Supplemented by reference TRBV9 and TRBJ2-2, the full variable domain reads DSGVTQTPKHLITATGQRVTLRCSPRSGDLSVYWYQQSLDQGLQFLIQYYNGEERAKGNILERFSAQQFPDLHSELNLSSLELGDSALYFCASNRDKKNTGELFFGEGSRLTVL.

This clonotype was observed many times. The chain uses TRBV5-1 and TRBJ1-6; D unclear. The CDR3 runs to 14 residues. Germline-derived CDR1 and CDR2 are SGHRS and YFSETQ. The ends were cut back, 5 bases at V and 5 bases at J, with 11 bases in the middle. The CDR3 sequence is CASRDGSDNSPLHF. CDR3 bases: TGCGCCAGCAGAGACGGATCGGATAATTCACCCCTCCACTTT. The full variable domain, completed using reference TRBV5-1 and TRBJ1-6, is KAGVTQTPRYLIKTRGQQVTLSCSPISGHRSVSWYQQTPGQGLQFLFEYFSETQRNKGNFPGRFSGRQFSNSRSEMNVSTLELGDSALYLCASRDGSDNSPLHFGNGTRLTVT.

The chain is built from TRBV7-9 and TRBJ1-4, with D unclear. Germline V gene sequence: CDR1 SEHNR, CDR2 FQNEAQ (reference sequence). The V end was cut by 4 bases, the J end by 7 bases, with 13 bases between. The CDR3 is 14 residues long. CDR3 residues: CASSSGRGVEKLFF. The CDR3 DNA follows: TGTGCCAGCAGCTCCGGGAGAGGTGTTGAAAAACTGTTTTTT.

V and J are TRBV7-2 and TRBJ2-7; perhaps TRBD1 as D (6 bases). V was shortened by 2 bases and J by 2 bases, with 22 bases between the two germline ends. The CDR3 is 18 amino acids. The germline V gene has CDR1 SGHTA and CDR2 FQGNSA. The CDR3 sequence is CASSLPSATGPGTYEQYF. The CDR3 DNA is TGTGCCAGCAGCTTACCGTCGGCGACAGGACCCGGTACCTACGAGCAGTACTTC.

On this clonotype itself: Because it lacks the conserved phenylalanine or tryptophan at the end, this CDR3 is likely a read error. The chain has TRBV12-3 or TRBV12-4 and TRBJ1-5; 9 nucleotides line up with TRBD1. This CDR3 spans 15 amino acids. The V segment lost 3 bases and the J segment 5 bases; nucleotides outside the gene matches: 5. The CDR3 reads CASSFGTGLYQPQHL. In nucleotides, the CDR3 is TGTGCCAGCAGTTTCGGGACAGGGTTGTATCAGCCCCAGCATCTT.

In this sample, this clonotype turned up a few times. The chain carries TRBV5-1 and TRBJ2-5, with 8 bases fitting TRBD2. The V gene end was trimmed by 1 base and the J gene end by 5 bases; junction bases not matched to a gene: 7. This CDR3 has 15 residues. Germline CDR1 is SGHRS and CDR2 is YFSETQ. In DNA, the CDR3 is TGCGCCAGCAGCTTGCCCAGCGGGGGCTCGGAGACCCAGTACTTC. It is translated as CASSLPSGGSETQYF.

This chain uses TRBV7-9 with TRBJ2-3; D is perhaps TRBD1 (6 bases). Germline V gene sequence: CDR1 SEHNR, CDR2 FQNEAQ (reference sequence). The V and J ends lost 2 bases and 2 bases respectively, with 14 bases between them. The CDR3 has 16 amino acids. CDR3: CASSLNADRNTDTQYF. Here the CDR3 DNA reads TGTGCCAGCAGCTTAAACGCGGACAGAAACACAGATACGCAGTATTTT.

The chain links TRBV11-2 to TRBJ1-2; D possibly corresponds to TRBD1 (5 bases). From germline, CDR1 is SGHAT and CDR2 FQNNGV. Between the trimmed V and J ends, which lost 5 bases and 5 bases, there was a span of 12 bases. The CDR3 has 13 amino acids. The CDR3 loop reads CASSLSGAYGYTF. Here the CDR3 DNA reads TGTGCCAGCAGCCTTAGCGGGGCATATGGCTACACCTTC.

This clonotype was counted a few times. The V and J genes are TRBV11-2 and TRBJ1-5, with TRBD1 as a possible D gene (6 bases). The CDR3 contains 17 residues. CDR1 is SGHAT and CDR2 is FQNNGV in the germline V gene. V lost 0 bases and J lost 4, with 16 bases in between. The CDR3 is CASSLDGRGATNQPQHF. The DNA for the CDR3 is TGTGCCAGCAGCTTAGACGGGAGGGGGGCAACAAATCAGCCCCAGCATTTT.

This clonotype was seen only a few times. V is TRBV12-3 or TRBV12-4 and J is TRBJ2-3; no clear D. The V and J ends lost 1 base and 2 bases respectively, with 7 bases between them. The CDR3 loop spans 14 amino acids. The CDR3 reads CASSLGRITDTQYF. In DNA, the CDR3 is TGTGCCAGCAGTTTAGGGCGGATCACAGATACGCAGTATTTT.

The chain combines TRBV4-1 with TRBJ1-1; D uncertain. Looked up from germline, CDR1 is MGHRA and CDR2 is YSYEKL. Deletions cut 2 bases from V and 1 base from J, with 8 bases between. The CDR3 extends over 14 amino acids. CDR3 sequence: CASSQKAQNTEAFF. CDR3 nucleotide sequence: TGCGCCAGCAGCCAAAAAGCGCAGAACACTGAAGCTTTCTTT.

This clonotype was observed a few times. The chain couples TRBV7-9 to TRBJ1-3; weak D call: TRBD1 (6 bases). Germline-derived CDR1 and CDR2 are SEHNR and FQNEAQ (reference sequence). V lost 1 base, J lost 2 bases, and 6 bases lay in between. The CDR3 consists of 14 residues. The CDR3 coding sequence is TGTGCCAGCAGCTTAGACAGGGCTGGAAACACCATATATTTT. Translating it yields CASSLDRAGNTIYF.

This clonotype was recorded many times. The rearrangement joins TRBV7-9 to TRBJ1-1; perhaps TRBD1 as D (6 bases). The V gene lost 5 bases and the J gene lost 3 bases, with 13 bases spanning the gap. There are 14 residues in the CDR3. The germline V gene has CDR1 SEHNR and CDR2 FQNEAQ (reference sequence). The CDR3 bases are TGTGCCAGCAGCACACAGGGTAGTGACACTGAAGCTTTCTTT. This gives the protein CASSTQGSDTEAFF.

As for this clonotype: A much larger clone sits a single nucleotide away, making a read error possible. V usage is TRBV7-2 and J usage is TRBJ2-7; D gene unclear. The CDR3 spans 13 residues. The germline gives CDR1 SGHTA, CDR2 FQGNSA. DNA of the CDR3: TGTGCCACCAGCTTAGAATACTCCTACGAGCAGTACGTC. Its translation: CATSLEYSYEQYV.

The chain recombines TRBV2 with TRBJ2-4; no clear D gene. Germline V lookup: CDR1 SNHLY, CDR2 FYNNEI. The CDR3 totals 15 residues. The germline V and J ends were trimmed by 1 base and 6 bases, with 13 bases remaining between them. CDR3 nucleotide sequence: TGTGCCAGCAGTGAAGAGCCCCGTTGGGGAAACATTCAGTACTTC. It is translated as CASSEEPRWGNIQYF. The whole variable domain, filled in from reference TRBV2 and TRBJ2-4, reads EPEVTQTPSHQVTQMGQEVILRCVPISNHLYFYWYRQILGQKVEFLVSFYNNEISEKSEIFDDQFSVERPDGSNFTLKIRSTKLEDSAMYFCASSEEPRWGNIQYFGAGTRLSVL.

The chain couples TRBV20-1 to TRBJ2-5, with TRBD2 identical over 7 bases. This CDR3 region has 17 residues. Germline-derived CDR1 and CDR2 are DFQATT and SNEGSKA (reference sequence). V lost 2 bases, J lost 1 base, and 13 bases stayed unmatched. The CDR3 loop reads CSARSEGLAVPQETQYF. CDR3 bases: TGCAGTGCTAGATCTGAGGGGCTAGCGGTACCCCAAGAGACCCAGTACTTC.

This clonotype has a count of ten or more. DNA for the CDR3: TGCGCCAGCAGCCGTTCCTCCTTCAGGACGATTTACTCTAATGAAAAACTGTTTTTT. This sequence encodes CASSRSSFRTIYSNEKLFF. The chain links TRBV4-1 to TRBJ1-4; D gene unclear. Germline V gene data show CDR1 as MGHRA and CDR2 as YSYEKL. The CDR3 sequence is 19 residues long. V was pared by 4 bases and J by 3 bases, with 24 bases between.

CDR3 nucleotides: TGTGCCAGCAGCTTATGGGGGGGTCATGGCTACACCTTC. Translating it yields CASSLWGGHGYTF. The chain is built from TRBV7-3 and TRBJ1-2; D may be TRBD1 (5 bases). The CDR3 is 13 amino acids. Trimming removed 2 bases from V and 6 bases from J, with 10 bases in between. Germline V gives CDR1 SGHTA, CDR2 FQGTGA.

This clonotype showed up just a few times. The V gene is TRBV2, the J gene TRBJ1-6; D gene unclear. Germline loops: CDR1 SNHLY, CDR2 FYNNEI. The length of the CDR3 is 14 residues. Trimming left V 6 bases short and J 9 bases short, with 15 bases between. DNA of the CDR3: TGTGCCAGCAGAAAGGTGACCGGGGTTTCACCCCTCCACTTT. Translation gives CASRKVTGVSPLHF.

The CDR3 region is CASRRDYPNTGELFF. The CDR3 bases are TGTGCCAGCAGACGGGACTACCCGAACACCGGGGAGCTGTTTTTT. This rearrangement joins TRBV5-4 to TRBJ2-2; TRBD2 aligns across 7 bases. Germline CDR1 reads SGHNT; CDR2 reads YYREEE (reference sequence). This CDR3 has 15 amino acids. V lost 5 bases, J lost 0 bases, and 4 bases stayed unmatched.

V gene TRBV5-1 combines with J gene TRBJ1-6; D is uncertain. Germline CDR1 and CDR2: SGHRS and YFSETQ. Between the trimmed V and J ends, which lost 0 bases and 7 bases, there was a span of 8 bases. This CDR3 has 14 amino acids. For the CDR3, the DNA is TGCGCCAGCAGCTTGGTGGATACGAATTCACCCCTCCACTTT. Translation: CASSLVDTNSPLHF.

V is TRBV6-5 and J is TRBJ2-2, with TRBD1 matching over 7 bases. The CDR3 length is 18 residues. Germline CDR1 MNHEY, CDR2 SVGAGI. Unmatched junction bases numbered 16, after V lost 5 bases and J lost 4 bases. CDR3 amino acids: CASSIRTRDSGGTGELFF. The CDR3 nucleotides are TGTGCCAGCAGTATACGAACCCGGGACAGCGGTGGCACCGGGGAGCTGTTTTTT.